The 25 T cell receptor beta chains in this list originate from one sample, sequenced in a study of T-cell reconstitution after alpha-beta-depleted transplantation in children. The library targeted TCRbeta and was prepared with unique molecular identifiers. MiXCR was run by TCRdb on the PCR reads, yielding one entry per CDR3 protein. The table records fewer than 500,000 distinct CDR3 sequences, 43% of them present only once. The sequencing here drew on PBMCs, taken before TCRalphabeta/CD19-depleted stem cell transplant. Source of these receptors: a girl aged 2 to 10 with aplastic anemia, due to receive a stem cell transplant.

CDR3 loop: CASSEGWEDYNEQFF. For the CDR3, the DNA is TGTGCCAGCAGTGAAGGGTGGGAGGATTACAATGAGCAGTTCTTC. The chain uses TRBV2 and TRBJ2-1; the D gene is possibly TRBD2 (6 bases). This CDR3 contains 15 residues. Deletions cut 1 base from V and 4 bases from J, with 11 bases between. Germline CDR1 and CDR2: SNHLY and FYNNEI.

This clonotype appeared a few times. The chain uses TRBV4-1 and TRBJ2-1, with TRBD2 matching 10 bases. The V gene end was trimmed by 4 bases and the J gene end by 9 bases; junction bases not matched to a gene: 9. The CDR3 spans 15 residues. Germline V gene data show CDR1 as MGHRA and CDR2 as YSYEKL. The CDR3 sequence is CASSPGLAEGGEQFF. CDR3 nucleotides: TGCGCCAGCAGCCCAGGACTAGCGGAGGGGGGTGAGCAGTTCTTC.

The chain joins TRBV9 to TRBJ2-1; no firm D call. Germline CDR1 is SGDLS and CDR2 is YYNGEE. Trimming stripped 3 bases from V and 5 bases from J, with 6 bases between. This CDR3 is 12 amino acids long. The CDR3 bases are TGTGCCAGCAGCGCACAGAACAATGAGCAGTTCTTC. It codes for CASSAQNNEQFF.

The rearrangement joins TRBV20-1 to TRBJ1-1; no clear D gene. Per germline, CDR1 DFQATT and CDR2 SNEGSKA (reference sequence). V lost 3 bases and J 3 bases, leaving 8 bases between the germline ends. The CDR3 runs to 12 residues. CDR3 in amino acids: CSASPRDTEAFF. The DNA of the CDR3 is TGCAGTGCTAGCCCTAGGGACACTGAAGCTTTCTTT.

In its sample, this clonotype was seen a few times. V is TRBV5-1 and J is TRBJ1-6; D remains unclear. Per germline, CDR1 SGHRS and CDR2 YFSETQ. Trimming removed 2 bases from V and 7 bases from J, with 13 bases in between. The CDR3 consists of 15 residues. CDR3 in DNA: TGCGCCAGCAGCTTCGAGAAGGGTAGGAATTCACCCCTCCACTTT. Translating it yields CASSFEKGRNSPLHF.

This clonotype was observed once. The J gene is TRBJ2-5, the V gene TRBV5-4, with 7 bases aligning to TRBD1. This CDR3 region has 15 residues. V shed 4 bases and J 9 bases; nucleotides not matched to a gene: 15. Germline V CDR1 and CDR2: SGHNT, YYREEE (reference sequence). The DNA for the CDR3 is TGTGCCAGCAGCACCAGACAGGGCACAAAGGCGGCCCAGTACTTC. Amino acid sequence: CASSTRQGTKAAQYF.

The rearrangement uses TRBV7-3 and TRBJ2-2, with D possibly TRBD1 on 6 matching bases. The V gene lost 5 bases and the J gene lost 6 bases, with 19 bases spanning the gap. The V gene's germline CDR1 is SGHTA and CDR2 FQGTGA. This CDR3 comprises 16 residues. The CDR3 region has the DNA TGTGCCAGCAGCCCGCGTGGGGGCGAATACCCCGGGGAGCTGTTTTTT. Protein sequence: CASSPRGGEYPGELFF.

The chain uses TRBV7-8 and TRBJ2-5; D is tentatively TRBD1 or TRBD2 (6 bases each). Per germline, CDR1 SGHVS and CDR2 FQNEAQ. The V and J ends lost 2 bases and 5 bases respectively, with 15 bases between them. This CDR3 is 15 amino acids long. CDR3 in amino acids: CASSLPGGSRETQYF. CDR3 in DNA: TGTGCCAGCAGCTTACCCGGGGGCTCACGGGAGACCCAGTACTTC.

This clonotype was found many times. This chain links TRBV20-1 with TRBJ2-1; D call uncertain. CDR3 size: 10 residues. Trimming removed 3 bases at V and 13 bases at J, with 10 bases between. Germline CDR1 DFQATT, CDR2 SNEGSKA (reference sequence). The CDR3 nucleotides read TGCAGTGCTAGTAAAGGGCGACAGTTCTTC. Residues: CSASKGRQFF.

The gene calls are TRBV6-2 or TRBV6-3 and TRBJ2-2; D is unclear. This CDR3 contains 15 residues. Per the germline V gene, CDR1 is MNHEY and CDR2 is SVGEGT. Between the trimmed V and J ends, which lost 7 bases and 1 base, there was a span of 13 bases. The CDR3 DNA is TGTGCCAGCACCAACGACTTGGTGAACACCGGGGAGCTGTTTTTT. Translation gives CASTNDLVNTGELFF.

The chain couples TRBV29-1 to TRBJ1-2, with D unresolved. Trimming removed 1 base at V and 7 bases at J, with 10 bases between. The CDR3 has 12 amino acids. CDR1 is SQVTM and CDR2 is ANQGSEA in the germline V gene. CDR3 residues: CSVEAQMGGYTF. CDR3 nucleotides: TGCAGCGTTGAAGCTCAGATGGGTGGCTACACCTTC.

This clonotype was counted between two and nine times. The chain links TRBV7-3 to TRBJ2-5, with 10 positions matching TRBD1. The CDR3 spans 15 residues. Germline-derived CDR1 and CDR2 are SGHTA and FQGTGA. Trimming took 4 bases from V and 4 from J; bases not matched to a gene: 6. CDR3 residues: CASSSWTGGRETQYF. The CDR3 DNA reads as TGTGCCAGCAGCTCCTGGACAGGGGGGCGAGAGACCCAGTACTTC.

As for this clonotype: Possible read error: a much larger clone is one base away. The chain links TRBV28 to TRBJ2-5, with D maybe TRBD1 (6 bases). V lost 7 bases and J 10 bases, leaving 16 bases between the germline ends. The CDR3 has 12 amino acids. Per germline, CDR1 MDHEN and CDR2 SYDVKM. The CDR3 region is CASTVGQGIQYF. For the CDR3, the DNA is TGTGCCAGCACGGTGGGACAAGGGATCCAGTACTTC.

This clonotype was found a few times. The rearrangement links TRBV25-1 to TRBJ2-7; 7 nucleotides match TRBD1. CDR3 length: 12 amino acids. Trimming took 8 bases from V and 2 from J; bases not matched to a gene: 3. Germline CDR1 is MGHDK and CDR2 is SYGVNS. The CDR3 loop is CASGGQPYEQYF. The CDR3 DNA follows: TGTGCCAGCGGGGGACAGCCCTACGAGCAGTACTTC.

In DNA form, the CDR3 reads TGTGCCAGCACCCGGGTAGCGGGAGGCGCGAACACCGGGGAGCTGTTTTTT. Translation gives CASTRVAGGANTGELFF. This chain uses TRBV27 with TRBJ2-2; 10 bases match TRBD2. Trimming took 7 bases from V and 0 from J; bases not matched to a gene: 8. The CDR3 sequence is 17 residues long. In germline, CDR1 is MNHEY, CDR2 SMNVEV (reference sequence).

This clonotype appeared a few times. V gene TRBV9 combines with J gene TRBJ2-7; TRBD1 matches 9 bases. Germline V lookup: CDR1 SGDLS, CDR2 YYNGEE. Trimming removed 2 bases from V and 3 bases from J; junction bases left unmatched: 6. This CDR3 comprises 15 residues. The CDR3 region is CASSVGTGSYYEQYF. The CDR3 DNA is TGTGCCAGCAGCGTCGGGACAGGGAGTTACTACGAGCAGTACTTC.

The chain employs TRBV3-1 and TRBJ2-5; a weak D match, TRBD2 (6 bases). Germline assignment: CDR1 LGHDT and CDR2 YNNKEL (reference sequence). The CDR3 is 15 amino acids. V was clipped by 3 bases and J by 1 base, with 12 bases between them. CDR3 sequence (DNA): TGTGCCAGCAGCCATGGGGGACTCCTCCAAGAGACCCAGTACTTC. Translation: CASSHGGLLQETQYF.

The chain combines TRBV7-2 with TRBJ2-3; TRBD2 matches at 8 bases. The trim removed 5 bases at V and 2 bases at J, leaving 12 bases unmatched. The CDR3 consists of 17 residues. Germline V lookup: CDR1 SGHTA, CDR2 FQGNSA. CDR3 in DNA: TGTGCCAGCAGCCCCAGGGAGGCGGGGGGACCCACAGATACGCAGTATTTT. Its translation is CASSPREAGGPTDTQYF.

This clonotype occurred a few times. The chain uses TRBV7-2 and TRBJ1-5; a possible D gene is TRBD1 (5 bases). This CDR3 comprises 15 residues. Germline V gene data show CDR1 as SGHTA and CDR2 as FQGNSA. Trimming shortened V by 5 bases and J by 7 bases, and 18 bases separated the two germline ends. In DNA form, the CDR3 reads TGTGCCAGCAGCCGAGAGGCAGGGAACGGACAGCCCCAGCATTTT. It translates to CASSREAGNGQPQHF. The variable domain in full, completed from reference TRBV7-2 and TRBJ1-5, reads GAGVSQSPSNKVTEKGKDVELRCDPISGHTALYWYRQSLGQGLEFLIYFQGNSAPDKSGLPSDRFSAERTGGSVSTLTIQRTQQEDSAVYLCASSREAGNGQPQHFGDGTRLSIL.

The chain recombines TRBV12-3 or TRBV12-4 with TRBJ2-5; 8 nucleotides line up with TRBD1. This CDR3 has 12 residues. The junction had 2 bases not matched to a gene; V was cut back by 8 bases and J by 3 bases. The CDR3: CASGQGKETQYF. CDR3 coding DNA: TGTGCCAGCGGACAGGGTAAAGAGACCCAGTACTTC.

This clonotype came up many times. V gene TRBV7-2 combines with J gene TRBJ2-7, with unresolved D. With 5 bases removed from V and 3 bases from J, the gap between germline ends came to 17 bases. Germline-derived CDR1 and CDR2 are SGHTA and FQGNSA. The CDR3 loop spans 15 amino acids. As DNA, the CDR3 is TGTGCCAGCAGCCGACACGAGGCCCCCCACTACGAGCAGTACTTC. Amino acid sequence: CASSRHEAPHYEQYF. Complete variable domain (other parts from reference TRBV7-2 and TRBJ2-7): GAGVSQSPSNKVTEKGKDVELRCDPISGHTALYWYRQSLGQGLEFLIYFQGNSAPDKSGLPSDRFSAERTGGSVSTLTIQRTQQEDSAVYLCASSRHEAPHYEQYFGPGTRLTVT.

V is TRBV29-1 and J is TRBJ2-7; 8 bases align to TRBD1. Germline trimming cut 6 bases from V and 5 bases from J; bases unmatched to any gene: 12. The CDR3 runs 14 residues. The germline V gene has CDR1 SQVTM and CDR2 ANQGSEA. The CDR3 sequence is CSVATGGWIHEQYF. CDR3 sequence (DNA): TGCAGCGTGGCAACAGGGGGGTGGATCCACGAGCAGTACTTC.

The rearrangement links TRBV15 to TRBJ2-3; 7 nucleotides match TRBD1. The CDR3 has 15 residues. Germline-derived CDR1 and CDR2 are LNHNV and YYDKDF (reference sequence). Losses at the gene ends were 1 base for V and 3 bases for J; bases not matched to a gene: 4. This CDR3 reads CATSRGRGPTDTQYF. DNA for the CDR3: TGTGCCACCAGCAGAGGAAGGGGGCCGACAGATACGCAGTATTTT.

The chain is built from TRBV13 and TRBJ1-1; D gene ambiguous. CDR3 length: 13 amino acids. The V gene's germline CDR1 is PRHDT and CDR2 FYEKMQ (reference sequence). The ends were cut back, 6 bases at V and 7 bases at J, with 15 bases in the middle. CDR3 sequence: CASRRSEGDEAFF. The DNA of the CDR3 is TGTGCCAGCAGACGGAGTGAGGGCGATGAAGCTTTCTTT. Together with reference TRBV13 and TRBJ1-1, the CDR3 gives the full variable domain: AAGVIQSPRHLIKEKRETATLKCYPIPRHDTVYWYQQGPGQDPQFLISFYEKMQSDKGSIPDRFSAQQFSDYHSELNMSSLELGDSALYFCASRRSEGDEAFFGQGTRLTVV.

The chain couples TRBV20-1 to TRBJ1-1; D perhaps matches TRBD1 (6 bases). There are 13 residues in the CDR3. The germline V gene has CDR1 DFQATT and CDR2 SNEGSKA (reference sequence). V lost 3 bases to trimming and J lost 1 base, with 9 bases between them. CDR3 bases: TGCAGTGCTAGGGGGGGCCAGAACACTGAAGCTTTCTTT. Its translation is CSARGGQNTEAFF.